This T cell receptor beta chain was retrieved from a study of vaccination effects on CD4 cells after COVID-19. Details on this clone: Its antigen is currently unknown.

Culture lasted about 11 days before CD4+ T cell isolation. On day 3 and again on day 7, half the medium was replaced with IL-2 medium. Whole-study results and caveats: Healthy vaccinees had only 1 of 255 vaccine-induced clones cross-react with common cold coronaviruses. Clones from infection and from vaccination both contracted markedly late after vaccination.

Germline V gene sequence: CDR1 SGHRS, CDR2 YFSETQ. The CDR3 totals 16 residues. Losses at the gene ends were 7 bases for V and 0 bases for J; bases not matched to a gene: 6. Sequencing was performed with immunoSEQ multiplex PCR; in TCRdb, only in-frame clones are kept and a portion is missing. The sample carries about 48,000 clones, approximately 65% recorded once. The specimen was CD4+ T cells from PBMCs cultured without peptide, collected before COVID-19 vaccination. The TCR sequence derives from a human donor who received a COVID-19 vaccine. The V gene is TRBV5-1, the J gene TRBJ2-6; TRBD1 aligns across 8 bases. The CDR3 coding sequence is TGCGCCAGCCACAGGGGGACATCCTCTGGGGCCAACGTCCTGACTTTC. Its translation: CASHRGTSSGANVLTF.